This T cell receptor (beta chain) derives from a study of monozygotic twins with inflammatory bowel disease. The CDR3 sequence is 13 residues long. Per the germline V gene, CDR1 is SGHAT and CDR2 is FQNNGV. From the 5' RACE reads, TCRdb lists one entry per CDR3 protein and no DNA. The sample table sets out 310,000 or so distinct CDR3 sequences. The origin of this receptor is a human donor with ulcerative colitis or Crohn's disease, or a healthy co-twin of an affected twin (not recorded which). The sample consisted of blood. The rearrangement links TRBV11-2 to TRBJ2-1. The CDR3 protein is CASSLSWGNEQFF.